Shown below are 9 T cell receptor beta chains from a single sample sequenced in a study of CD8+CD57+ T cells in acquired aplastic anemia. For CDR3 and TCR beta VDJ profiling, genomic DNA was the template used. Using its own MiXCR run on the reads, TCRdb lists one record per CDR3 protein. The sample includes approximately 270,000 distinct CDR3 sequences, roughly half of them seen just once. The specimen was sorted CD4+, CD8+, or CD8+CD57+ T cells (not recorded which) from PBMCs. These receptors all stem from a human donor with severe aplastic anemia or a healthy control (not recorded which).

Here the CDR3 reads CASSYIPVGGELFF. The CDR3 bases are TGTGCCAGCAGTTACATCCCCGTGGGAGGGGAGCTGTTTTTT. The chain recombines TRBV6-2 or TRBV6-3 with TRBJ2-2; D is unresolved. Deletions cut 2 bases from V and 8 bases from J, with 12 bases between. Looked up from germline, CDR1 is MNHEY and CDR2 is SVGEGT. The CDR3 consists of 14 residues.

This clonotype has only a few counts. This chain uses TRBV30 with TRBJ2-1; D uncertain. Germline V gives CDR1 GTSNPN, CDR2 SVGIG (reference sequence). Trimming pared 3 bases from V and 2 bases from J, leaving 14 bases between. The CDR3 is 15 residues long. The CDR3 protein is CAWSPGQLTYNEQFF. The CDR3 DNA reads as TGTGCCTGGAGCCCTGGTCAGTTAACCTACAATGAGCAGTTCTTC. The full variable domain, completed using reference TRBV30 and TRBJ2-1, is SQTIHQWPATLVQPVGSPLSLECTVEGTSNPNLYWYRQAAGRGLQLLFYSVGIGQISSEVPQNLSASRPQDRQFILSSKKLLLSDSGFYLCAWSPGQLTYNEQFFGPGTRLTVL.

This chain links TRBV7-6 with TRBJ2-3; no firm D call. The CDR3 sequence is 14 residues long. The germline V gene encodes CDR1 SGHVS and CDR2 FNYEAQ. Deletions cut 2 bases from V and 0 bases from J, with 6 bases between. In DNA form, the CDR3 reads TGTGCCAGCAGCTTATTCAGTAGCACAGATACGCAGTATTTT. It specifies CASSLFSSTDTQYF. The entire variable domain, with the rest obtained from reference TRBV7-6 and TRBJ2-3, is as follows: GAGVSQSPRYKVTKRGQDVALRCDPISGHVSLYWYRQALGQGPEFLTYFNYEAQQDKSGLPNDRFSAERPEGSISTLTIQRTEQRDSAMYRCASSLFSSTDTQYFGPGTRLTVL.

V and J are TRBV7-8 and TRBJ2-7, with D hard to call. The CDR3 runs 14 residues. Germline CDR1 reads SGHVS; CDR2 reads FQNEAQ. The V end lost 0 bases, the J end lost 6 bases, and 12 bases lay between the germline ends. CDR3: CASSLAGIGPEQYF. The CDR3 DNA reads TGTGCCAGCAGCTTAGCAGGGATCGGCCCCGAGCAGTACTTC.

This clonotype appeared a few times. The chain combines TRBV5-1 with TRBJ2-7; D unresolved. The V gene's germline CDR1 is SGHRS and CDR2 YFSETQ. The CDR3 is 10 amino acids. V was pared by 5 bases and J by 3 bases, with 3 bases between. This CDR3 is CASSFYEQYV. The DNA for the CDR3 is TGCGCCAGCAGTTTCTACGAGCAGTACGTC.

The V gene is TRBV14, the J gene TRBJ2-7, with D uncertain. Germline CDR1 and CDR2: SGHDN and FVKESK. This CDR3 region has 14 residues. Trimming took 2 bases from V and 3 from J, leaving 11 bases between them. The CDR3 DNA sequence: TGTGCCAGCAGCCAACTGATAAACGGCTACGAGCAGTACTTC. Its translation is CASSQLINGYEQYF.

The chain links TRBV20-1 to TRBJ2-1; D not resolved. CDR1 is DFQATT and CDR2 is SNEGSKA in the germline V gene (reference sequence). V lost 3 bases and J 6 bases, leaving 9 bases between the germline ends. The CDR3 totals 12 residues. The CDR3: CSARVGVNEQFF. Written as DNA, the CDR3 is TGCAGTGCTAGGGTAGGAGTCAATGAGCAGTTCTTC.

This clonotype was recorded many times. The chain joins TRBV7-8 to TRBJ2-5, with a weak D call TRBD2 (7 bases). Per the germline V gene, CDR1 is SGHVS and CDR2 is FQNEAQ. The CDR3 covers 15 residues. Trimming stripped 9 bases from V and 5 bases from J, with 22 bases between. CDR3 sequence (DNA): TGTGCCAGTCGCTCGAGGGGGGGCATGTGGGAGACCCAGTACTTC. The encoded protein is CASRSRGGMWETQYF. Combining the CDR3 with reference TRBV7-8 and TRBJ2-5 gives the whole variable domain GAGVSQSPRYKVAKRGQDVALRCDPISGHVSLFWYQQALGQGPEFLTYFQNEAQLDKSGLPSDRFFAERPEGSVSTLKIQRTQQEDSAVYLCASRSRGGMWETQYFGPGTRLLVL.

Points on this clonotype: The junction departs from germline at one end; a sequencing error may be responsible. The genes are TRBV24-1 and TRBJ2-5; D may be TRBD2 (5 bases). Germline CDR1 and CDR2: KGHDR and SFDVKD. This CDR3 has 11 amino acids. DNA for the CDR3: TGTGCCAGCAGTTACCCGGGAACCCAGTACTTC. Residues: CASSYPGTQYF.